A single sample gave rise to the 21 T cell receptor beta chains below, sequenced in a study of blood T cells in healthy people across ages. Together with a sample-barcoded 5' primer, a J-beta primer mix was included in a second PCR lasting about 6 to 12 cycles. One entry per CDR3 protein, called by TCRdb with MiXCR from the 5' RACE reads. The data contain roughly 800,000 distinct CDR3 sequences, roughly 53% of them singletons. The sample taken for sequencing was blood. These receptors were obtained from a man older than 75 in good health.

This clonotype has only a few counts. The genes are TRBV20-1 and TRBJ2-5; 8 nucleotides align to TRBD2. V was clipped by 1 base and J by 5 bases; unmatched bases: 6. Looked up from germline, CDR1 is DFQATT and CDR2 is SNEGSKA (reference sequence). The CDR3 runs to 14 residues. The CDR3 bases are TGCAGTGCTAGAGTGTTAGCGGGATTTGAGACCCAGTACTTC. Its protein product is CSARVLAGFETQYF.

This rearrangement joins TRBV6-2 or TRBV6-3 to TRBJ2-4; unclear D gene. The last part of the DNA fits TRBJ2-5 better; the J call may be wrong. Germline CDR1 reads MNHEY; CDR2 reads SVGEGT. The CDR3 totals 15 residues. The CDR3 loop reads CASSPNELLQETQYF. CDR3 DNA: TGTGCCAGCAGTCCTAACGAGCTGCTACAAGAGACCCAGTACTTC.

The chain employs TRBV29-1 and TRBJ1-2; TRBD1 aligns across 11 bases. Germline CDR1 is SQVTM and CDR2 is ANQGSEA. The trim removed 4 bases at V and 4 bases at J, leaving 8 bases unmatched. CDR3 length: 15 amino acids. The chain's CDR3 is CSVAGTGGGLYGYTF. CDR3 in DNA: TGCAGCGTTGCCGGGACAGGGGGGGGCCTCTATGGCTACACCTTC.

This chain joins TRBV7-9 and TRBJ2-7; possible D gene TRBD2, 6 bases. The CDR3 sequence is 15 residues long. The germline gives CDR1 SEHNR, CDR2 FQNEAQ (reference sequence). The V end lost 2 bases, the J end lost 0 bases, and 11 bases lay between the germline ends. The CDR3 DNA follows: TGTGCCAGCAGCTTACGTGGCGGGAACTCCTACGAGCAGTACTTC. Translated, it gives CASSLRGGNSYEQYF.

This clonotype is a singleton in its sample. The junction departs from the called germline gene at one end, perhaps through a read error. The chain carries TRBV24-1 and TRBJ2-7; TRBD1 is a possible D gene (6 bases). The DNA matches TRBJ2-1 better at its end, which makes the J call doubtful. CDR3 length equals 15 residues. In germline, CDR1 is KGHDR, CDR2 SFDVKD. CDR3 loop: CATSERTGQDKEQFF. The CDR3, as DNA: TGTGCCACCAGTGAGAGAACAGGGCAGGACAAGGAGCAGTTCTTC.

The chain has TRBV6-6 and TRBJ1-2; perhaps TRBD1 as D (5 bases). The V gene's germline CDR1 is MNHNY and CDR2 SVGAGI (reference sequence). With 2 bases removed from V and 1 base from J, the gap between germline ends came to 11 bases. This CDR3 contains 15 residues. The CDR3, as DNA: TGTGCCAGCAGTTACGCGGGGAGGGGTAACTATGGCTACACCTTC. Protein sequence: CASSYAGRGNYGYTF.

The sample holds a few counts of this clonotype. This sequence joins TRBV6-2 or TRBV6-3 and TRBJ1-1; D gene ambiguous. Trimming removed 8 bases from V and 2 bases from J, with 9 bases in between. Germline loops: CDR1 MNHEY, CDR2 SVGEGT. The CDR3 runs 12 residues. CDR3 sequence: CASREFNTEAFF. The CDR3 coding sequence is TGTGCCAGCCGCGAATTTAACACTGAAGCTTTCTTT.

This clonotype was seen more than once but under ten times. This chain joins TRBV12-3 or TRBV12-4 and TRBJ1-4; 7 positions agree with TRBD1. The CDR3 runs 14 residues. The V gene end was trimmed by 5 bases and the J gene end by 7 bases; junction bases not matched to a gene: 7. The CDR3 reads CASSKGGAGEKLFF. CDR3 nucleotide sequence: TGTGCCAGCAGTAAAGGGGGCGCCGGTGAAAAACTGTTTTTT.

This rearrangement joins TRBV9 to TRBJ2-7, with 11 bases matching TRBD1. Germline CDR1 SGDLS, CDR2 YYNGEE. This CDR3 has 15 amino acids. Losses at the gene ends were 2 bases for V and 2 bases for J; bases not matched to a gene: 3. The CDR3 coding sequence is TGTGCCAGCAGCGTCACGGGACAGGGGGCCTACGAGCAGTACTTC. Translated, it gives CASSVTGQGAYEQYF. The whole variable domain, filled in from reference TRBV9 and TRBJ2-7, reads DSGVTQTPKHLITATGQRVTLRCSPRSGDLSVYWYQQSLDQGLQFLIQYYNGEERAKGNILERFSAQQFPDLHSELNLSSLELGDSALYFCASSVTGQGAYEQYFGPGTRLTVT.

This clonotype was detected a few times. V and J are TRBV7-2 and TRBJ2-2; 7 bases line up with TRBD2. The germline CDR1 and CDR2 sequences are SGHTA and FQGNSA. After removal of 3 bases from V and 7 bases from J, the junction contained 11 bases not matched to a gene. CDR3 length equals 16 residues. This CDR3 is CASSLELGGMNGELFF. The CDR3 bases are TGTGCCAGCAGCTTGGAATTGGGGGGGATGAACGGGGAGCTGTTTTTT.

The V and J genes are TRBV11-2 and TRBJ1-2; 7 bases are shared with TRBD1. V was pared by 2 bases and J by 1 base, with 10 bases of the junction left unmatched. The germline V gene encodes CDR1 SGHAT and CDR2 FQNNGV. This CDR3 is built from 17 residues. The CDR3 loop reads CASSLSGGQFFNYGYTF. In nucleotides, the CDR3 is TGTGCCAGCAGCTTATCCGGGGGACAGTTTTTTAACTATGGCTACACCTTC.

This clonotype was recorded a few times. This chain connects TRBV7-2 to TRBJ1-2; a possible D gene is TRBD1 (6 bases). The CDR3 totals 16 residues. CDR1 is SGHTA and CDR2 is FQGNSA in the germline V gene. V was pared by 7 bases and J by 0 bases, with 18 bases between. The CDR3 bases are TGTGCCAGCACAGACACTGGGGGGCCCGCTAACTATGGCTACACCTTC. Protein sequence: CASTDTGGPANYGYTF.

CDR3 coding DNA: TGTGCCAGCGGCCGGGACCCATACGAGCAGTACTTC. Encoded protein: CASGRDPYEQYF. V is TRBV6-6 and J is TRBJ2-4; the D call may be TRBD1 or TRBD2 (5 bases each). The J call is uncertain, as TRBJ2-7 better fits the DNA end. The CDR3 is 12 residues long. Germline V gives CDR1 MNHNY, CDR2 SVGAGI (reference sequence).

This clonotype was counted between two and nine times. V gene TRBV28 combines with J gene TRBJ2-3; D perhaps matches TRBD1 (6 bases). Germline CDR1 MDHEN, CDR2 SYDVKM. With 6 bases removed from V and 8 bases from J, the gap between germline ends came to 15 bases. The CDR3 totals 13 residues. CDR3 sequence: CASRRTGKGTQYF. Here the CDR3 DNA reads TGTGCCAGCAGGAGAACAGGGAAGGGTACGCAGTATTTT.

The chain joins TRBV6-5 to TRBJ2-6; 8 nucleotides line up with TRBD2. Germline assignment: CDR1 MNHEY and CDR2 SVGAGI. V shed 1 base, J shed 0 bases, and the junction held 8 bases outside the gene matches. The CDR3 extends over 19 amino acids. DNA for the CDR3: TGTGCCAGCAGTTACTTCGGCGGGAGGCGTAGCTCTGGGGCCAACGTCCTGACTTTC. Protein sequence: CASSYFGGRRSSGANVLTF.

The chain combines TRBV11-1 with TRBJ2-1, with 13 bases lining up with TRBD2. Germline trimming cut 7 bases from V and 7 bases from J; bases unmatched to any gene: 13. Germline lookup yields CDR1 SGHAT and CDR2 FQDESV (reference sequence). CDR3 length: 17 residues. CDR3 nucleotides: TGTGCCAGCACCCCAAGGGTTAGGACTAGCGGGAGAAATGAGCAGTTCTTC. This translates into CASTPRVRTSGRNEQFF. Based on the CDR3 plus reference TRBV11-1 and TRBJ2-1, the full variable domain is EAEVAQSPRYKITEKSQAVAFWCDPISGHATLYWYRQILGQGPELLVQFQDESVVDDSQLPKDRFSAERLKGVDSTLKIQPAELGDSAMYLCASTPRVRTSGRNEQFFGPGTRLTVL.

V usage is TRBV9 and J usage is TRBJ2-1; 12 positions match TRBD2. The CDR3 consists of 15 residues. The germline gives CDR1 SGDLS, CDR2 YYNGEE. V lost 4 bases to trimming and J lost 9 bases; unmatched junction nucleotides: 8. The CDR3, as DNA: TGTGCCAGCAGCACCAGACTAGCGGGAGACACTGAGCAGTTCTTC. It specifies CASSTRLAGDTEQFF.

This chain connects TRBV20-1 to TRBJ1-2; 8 nucleotides line up with TRBD1. The CDR3 extends over 12 amino acids. The junction had 6 bases not matched to a gene; V was cut back by 5 bases and J by 7 bases. From germline, CDR1 is DFQATT and CDR2 SNEGSKA (reference sequence). The CDR3 loop is CSAPHRGSGYTF. In DNA form, the CDR3 reads TGCAGTGCTCCACACAGGGGGTCTGGCTACACCTTC.

V and J are TRBV6-5 and TRBJ2-7; D unresolved. CDR3 length equals 13 residues. CDR1 and CDR2 from the germline V gene are MNHEY and SVGAGI. The ends were cut back, 5 bases at V and 2 bases at J, with 10 bases in the middle. The CDR3 DNA sequence: TGTGCCAGCAGTCCCCCGGCCCCCTACGAGCAGTACTTC. This encodes CASSPPAPYEQYF.

As DNA, the CDR3 is TGTGCCAGCAGCGTTCTAGGAGGAGGCGAGCAGTACTTC. As protein: CASSVLGGGEQYF. The chain recombines TRBV2 with TRBJ2-7; D is perhaps TRBD2 (5 bases). The CDR3 spans 13 residues. In germline, CDR1 is SNHLY, CDR2 FYNNEI. V lost 6 bases to trimming and J lost 6 bases, with 15 bases between them.

V gene TRBV6-1 combines with J gene TRBJ2-7, with a weak D call TRBD2 (6 bases). The germline V gene has CDR1 MNHNS and CDR2 SASEGT. V lost 9 bases to trimming and J lost 5 bases, with 14 bases between them. The CDR3 has 12 residues. CDR3 DNA: TGTGCCAGTGGGACTCCGCGGGACGAGCAGTACTTC. This codes for CASGTPRDEQYF.